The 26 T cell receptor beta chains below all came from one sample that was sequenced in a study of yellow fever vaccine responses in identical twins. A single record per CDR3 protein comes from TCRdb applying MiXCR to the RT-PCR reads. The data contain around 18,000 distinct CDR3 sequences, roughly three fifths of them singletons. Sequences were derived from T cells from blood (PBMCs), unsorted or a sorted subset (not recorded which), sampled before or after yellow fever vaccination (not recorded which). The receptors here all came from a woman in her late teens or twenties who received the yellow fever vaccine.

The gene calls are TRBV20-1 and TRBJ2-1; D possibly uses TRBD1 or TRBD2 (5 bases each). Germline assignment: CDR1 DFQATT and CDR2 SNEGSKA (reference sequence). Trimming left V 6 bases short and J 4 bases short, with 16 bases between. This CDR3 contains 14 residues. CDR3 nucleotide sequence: TGCAGTGCAACCGGGGCAGTCATATACAATGAGCAGTTCTTC. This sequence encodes CSATGAVIYNEQFF.

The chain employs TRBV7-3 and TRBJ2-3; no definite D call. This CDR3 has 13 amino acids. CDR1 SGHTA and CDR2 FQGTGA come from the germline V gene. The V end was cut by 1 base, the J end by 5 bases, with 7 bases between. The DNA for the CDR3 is TGTGCCAGCAGCTTAAGTACGCTAGATACGCAGTATTTT. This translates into CASSLSTLDTQYF. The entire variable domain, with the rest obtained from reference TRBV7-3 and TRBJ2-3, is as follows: GAGVSQTPSNKVTEKGKYVELRCDPISGHTALYWYRQSLGQGPEFLIYFQGTGAADDSGLPNDRFFAVRPEGSVSTLKIQRTERGDSAVYLCASSLSTLDTQYFGPGTRLTVL.

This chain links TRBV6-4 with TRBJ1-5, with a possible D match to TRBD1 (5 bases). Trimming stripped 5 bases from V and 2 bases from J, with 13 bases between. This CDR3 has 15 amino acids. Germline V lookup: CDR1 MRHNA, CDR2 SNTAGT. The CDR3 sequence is CASSPSWGGNQPQHF. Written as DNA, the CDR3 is TGTGCCAGCAGTCCCTCGTGGGGGGGCAATCAGCCCCAGCATTTT.

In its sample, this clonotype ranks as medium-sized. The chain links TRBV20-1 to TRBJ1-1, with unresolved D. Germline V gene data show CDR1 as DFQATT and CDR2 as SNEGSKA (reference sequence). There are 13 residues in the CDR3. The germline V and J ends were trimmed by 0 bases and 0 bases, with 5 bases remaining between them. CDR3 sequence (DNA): TGCAGTGCTAGAGATCTCGTGAACACTGAAGCTTTCTTT. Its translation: CSARDLVNTEAFF.

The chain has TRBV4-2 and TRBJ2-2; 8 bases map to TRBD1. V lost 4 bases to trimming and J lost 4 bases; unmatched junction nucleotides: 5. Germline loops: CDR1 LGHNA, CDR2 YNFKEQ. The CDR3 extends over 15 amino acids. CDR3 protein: CASSLTGGSTGELFF. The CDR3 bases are TGTGCCAGCAGCCTCACAGGGGGAAGCACCGGGGAGCTGTTTTTT.

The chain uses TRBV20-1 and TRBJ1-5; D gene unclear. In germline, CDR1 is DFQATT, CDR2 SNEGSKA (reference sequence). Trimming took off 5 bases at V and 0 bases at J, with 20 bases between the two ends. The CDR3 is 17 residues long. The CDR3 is CSAGRRALVDSNQPQHF. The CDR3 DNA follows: TGCAGTGCTGGCCGGAGAGCGCTAGTGGATAGCAATCAGCCCCAGCATTTT.

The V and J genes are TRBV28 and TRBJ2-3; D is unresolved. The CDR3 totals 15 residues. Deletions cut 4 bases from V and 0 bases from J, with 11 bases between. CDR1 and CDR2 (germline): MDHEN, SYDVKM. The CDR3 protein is CASSYHPVSTDTQYF. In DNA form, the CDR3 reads TGTGCCAGCAGTTACCATCCGGTTAGCACAGATACGCAGTATTTT.

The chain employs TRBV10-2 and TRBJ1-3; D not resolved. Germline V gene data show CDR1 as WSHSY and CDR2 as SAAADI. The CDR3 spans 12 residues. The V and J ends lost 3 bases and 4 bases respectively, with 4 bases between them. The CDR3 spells CASSEQGNTIYF. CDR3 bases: TGCGCCAGCAGTGAACAGGGAAACACCATATATTTT.

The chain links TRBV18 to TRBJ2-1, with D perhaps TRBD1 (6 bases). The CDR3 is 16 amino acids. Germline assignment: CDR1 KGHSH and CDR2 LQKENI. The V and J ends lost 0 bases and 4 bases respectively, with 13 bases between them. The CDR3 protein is CASSPPGQRRYNEQFF. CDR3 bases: TGTGCCAGCTCACCACCGGGACAAAGGCGATACAATGAGCAGTTCTTC.

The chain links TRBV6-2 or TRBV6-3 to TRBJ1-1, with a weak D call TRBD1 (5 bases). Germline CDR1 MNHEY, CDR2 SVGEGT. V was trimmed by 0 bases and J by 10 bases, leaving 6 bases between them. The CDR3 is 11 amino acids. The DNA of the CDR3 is TGTGCCAGCAGTTACTCAGGGGTAGCTTTCTTT. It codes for CASSYSGVAFF.

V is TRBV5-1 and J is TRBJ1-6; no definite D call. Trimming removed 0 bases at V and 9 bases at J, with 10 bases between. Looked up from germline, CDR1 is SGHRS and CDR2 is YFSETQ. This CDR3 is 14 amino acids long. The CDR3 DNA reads TGCGCCAGCAGCTTGGGGGAAAGTGGTTCACCCCTCCACTTT. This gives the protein CASSLGESGSPLHF.

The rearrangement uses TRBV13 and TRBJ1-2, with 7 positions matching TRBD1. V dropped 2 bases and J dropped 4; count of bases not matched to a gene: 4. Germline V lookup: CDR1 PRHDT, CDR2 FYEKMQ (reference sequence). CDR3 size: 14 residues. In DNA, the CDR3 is TGTGCCAGCAGCTTACGCGACAGGGTCTATGGCTACACCTTC. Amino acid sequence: CASSLRDRVYGYTF.

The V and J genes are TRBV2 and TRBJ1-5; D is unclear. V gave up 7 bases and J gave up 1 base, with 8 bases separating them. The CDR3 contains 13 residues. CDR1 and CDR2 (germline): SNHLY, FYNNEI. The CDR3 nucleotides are TGTGCCAGCACCTTAGTAAGCAATCAGCCCCAGCATTTT. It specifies CASTLVSNQPQHF. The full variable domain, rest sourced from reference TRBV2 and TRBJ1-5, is EPEVTQTPSHQVTQMGQEVILRCVPISNHLYFYWYRQILGQKVEFLVSFYNNEISEKSEIFDDQFSVERPDGSNFTLKIRSTKLEDSAMYFCASTLVSNQPQHFGDGTRLSIL.

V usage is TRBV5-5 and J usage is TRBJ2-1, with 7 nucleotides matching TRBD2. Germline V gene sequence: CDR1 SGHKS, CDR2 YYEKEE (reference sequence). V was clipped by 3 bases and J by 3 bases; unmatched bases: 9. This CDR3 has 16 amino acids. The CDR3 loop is CASSSVSGTNYNEQFF. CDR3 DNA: TGTGCCAGCAGCTCGGTATCTGGGACTAACTACAATGAGCAGTTCTTC.

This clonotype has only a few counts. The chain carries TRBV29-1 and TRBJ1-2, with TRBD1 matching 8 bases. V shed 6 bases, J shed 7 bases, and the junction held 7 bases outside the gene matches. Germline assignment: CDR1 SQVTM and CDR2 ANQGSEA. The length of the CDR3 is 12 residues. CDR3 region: CSVRQGPSGYTF. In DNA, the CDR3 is TGCAGCGTCAGACAGGGGCCTAGTGGCTACACCTTC.

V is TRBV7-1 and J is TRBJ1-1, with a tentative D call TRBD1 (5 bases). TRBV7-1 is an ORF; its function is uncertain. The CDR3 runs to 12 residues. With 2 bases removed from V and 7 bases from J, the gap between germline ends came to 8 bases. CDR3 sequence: CASSSQGNEAFF. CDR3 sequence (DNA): TGTGCCAGCAGCTCACAGGGCAATGAAGCTTTCTTT.

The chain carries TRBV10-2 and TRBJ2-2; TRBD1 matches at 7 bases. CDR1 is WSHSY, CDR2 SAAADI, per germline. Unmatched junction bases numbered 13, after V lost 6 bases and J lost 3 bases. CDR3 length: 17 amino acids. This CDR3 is CASSLRLGGRYTGELFF. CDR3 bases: TGCGCCAGCAGCCTCCGTTTAGGGGGCCGGTACACCGGGGAGCTGTTTTTT.

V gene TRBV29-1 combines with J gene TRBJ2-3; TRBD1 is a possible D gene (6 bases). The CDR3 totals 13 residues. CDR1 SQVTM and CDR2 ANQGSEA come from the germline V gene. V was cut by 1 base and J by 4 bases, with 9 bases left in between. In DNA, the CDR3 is TGCAGCGTTGAAGTTTGGGGGCCAGATACGCAGTATTTT. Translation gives CSVEVWGPDTQYF.

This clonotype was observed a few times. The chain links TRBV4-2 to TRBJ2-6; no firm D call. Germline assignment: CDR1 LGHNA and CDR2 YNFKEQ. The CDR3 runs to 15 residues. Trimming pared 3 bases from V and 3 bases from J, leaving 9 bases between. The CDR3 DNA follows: TGTGCCAGCAGCCAGACGGCCGATGGGGCCAACGTCCTGACTTTC. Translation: CASSQTADGANVLTF.

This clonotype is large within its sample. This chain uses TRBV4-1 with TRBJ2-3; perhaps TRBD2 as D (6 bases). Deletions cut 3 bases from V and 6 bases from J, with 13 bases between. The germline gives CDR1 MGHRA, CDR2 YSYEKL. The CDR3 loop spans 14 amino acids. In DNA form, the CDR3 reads TGCGCCAGCAGCCATTCGGAGGGGATCGATACGCAGTATTTT. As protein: CASSHSEGIDTQYF.

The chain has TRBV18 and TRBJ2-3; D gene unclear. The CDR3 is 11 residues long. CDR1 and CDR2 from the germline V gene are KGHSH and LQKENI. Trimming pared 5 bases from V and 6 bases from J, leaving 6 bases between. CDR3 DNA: TGTGCCAGCTCAACTACGGATACGCAGTATTTT. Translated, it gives CASSTTDTQYF.

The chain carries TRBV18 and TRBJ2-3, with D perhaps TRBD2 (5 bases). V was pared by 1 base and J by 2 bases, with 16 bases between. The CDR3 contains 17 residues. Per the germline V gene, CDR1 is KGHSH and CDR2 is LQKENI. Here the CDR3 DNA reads TGTGCCAGCTCACCACGGTCCAGTCTGGAGGCCACAGATACGCAGTATTTT. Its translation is CASSPRSSLEATDTQYF.

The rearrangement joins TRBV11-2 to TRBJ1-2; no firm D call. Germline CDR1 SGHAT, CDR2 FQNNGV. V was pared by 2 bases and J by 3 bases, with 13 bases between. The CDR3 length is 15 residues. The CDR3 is CASSLSVQSDYGYTF. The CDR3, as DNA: TGTGCCAGCAGCTTATCTGTCCAGTCCGACTATGGCTACACCTTC.

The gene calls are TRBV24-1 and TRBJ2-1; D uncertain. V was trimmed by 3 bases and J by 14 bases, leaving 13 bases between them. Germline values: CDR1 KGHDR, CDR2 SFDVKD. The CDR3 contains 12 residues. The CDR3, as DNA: TGTGCCACCAGTGATCCCGGGCTCAAAGAGTTCTTC. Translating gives CATSDPGLKEFF.

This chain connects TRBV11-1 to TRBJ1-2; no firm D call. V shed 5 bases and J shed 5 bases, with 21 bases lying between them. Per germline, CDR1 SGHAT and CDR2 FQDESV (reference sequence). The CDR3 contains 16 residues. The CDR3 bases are TGTGCCAGCAGCCAATCGGAACAGAGTAAGATTTATGGCTACACCTTC. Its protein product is CASSQSEQSKIYGYTF. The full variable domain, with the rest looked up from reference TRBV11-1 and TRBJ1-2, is EAEVAQSPRYKITEKSQAVAFWCDPISGHATLYWYRQILGQGPELLVQFQDESVVDDSQLPKDRFSAERLKGVDSTLKIQPAELGDSAMYLCASSQSEQSKIYGYTFGSGTRLTVV.

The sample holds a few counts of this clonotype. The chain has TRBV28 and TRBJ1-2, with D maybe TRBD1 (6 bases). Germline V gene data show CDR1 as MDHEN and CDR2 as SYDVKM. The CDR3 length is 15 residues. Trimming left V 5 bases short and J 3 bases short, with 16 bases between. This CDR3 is CASSIEGGRDYGYTF. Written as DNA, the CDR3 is TGTGCCAGCAGTATAGAGGGGGGGCGAGACTATGGCTACACCTTC.